This TCR beta chain was sequenced for a study of T cell repertoires in cytomegalovirus infection. TCRdb ran MiXCR on the reads and lists one entry per CDR3 protein. The sample lists about 110,000 distinct CDR3 sequences; roughly 30% were seen once. As for this clonotype: Its matching antigen is unknown.

V lost 4 bases and J lost 2; bases outside the gene matches: 7. CDR1 is MNHEY and CDR2 is SMNVEV in the germline V gene (reference sequence). CDR3 length equals 15 residues. The rearrangement joins TRBV27 to TRBJ2-7; 8 bases align to TRBD2. The receptor comes from a human donor in good health (CMV status not recorded). Some clones in this sample may be carry-over from other donors' samples. Here the sequenced sample was CD8+ T cells from cultured PBMCs, taken from culture after CMV antigen stimulation. The CDR3 sequence is CASSYSGGGTYEQYF. For the CDR3, the DNA is TGTGCCAGCAGTTACTCGGGAGGGGGAACCTACGAGCAGTACTTC.